This TCR beta chain stems from a study of cytomegalovirus exposure and HLA in healthy donors. There are 15 residues in the CDR3. The V gene end was trimmed by 0 bases and the J gene end by 3 bases; junction bases not matched to a gene: 5. Per the germline V gene, CDR1 is MNHNS and CDR2 is SASEGT. The PCR used 60 Vbeta and 13 Jbeta primers. Some clones are missing from TCRdb's copy, which holds only in-frame ones; the method was immunoSEQ multiplex PCR. The table gives about 120,000 clones; the top ten clones make up around 3.6% of it. Sequencing input: PBMCs. The TCR sequence derives from a man younger than 35 in good health and CMV-seronegative. The rearrangement uses TRBV6-1 and TRBJ2-7; 7 bases map to TRBD1. The CDR3 reads CASSEALDRSYEQYF. The CDR3 nucleotides read TGTGCCAGCAGTGAAGCTTTGGACAGGAGCTACGAGCAGTACTTC.